This entry is about one T cell receptor beta chain. Its antigen is currently unknown. CDR1 and CDR2 from the germline V gene are SEHNR and FQNEAQ (reference sequence). This CDR3 is 13 amino acids long. V was clipped by 11 bases and J by 2 bases, with 14 bases between them. Single viable CD3+CD4+CD8-CD45RO+ cells were sorted as the memory CD4+ T cells. The data are from a study of memory CD4+ T cells and cytomegalovirus serostatus. Study details: Of the healthy Belgian adults, fewer than 10 were CMV seropositive and about two dozen seronegative.

Study-wide results and caveats: Repertoires predicted CMV serostatus with median bootstrapped AUC of about 0.95. Each of approximately 63 CMV-associated TCRbeta sequences occurred in one to five individuals.

The method was immunoSEQ multiplex PCR; TCRdb's version includes in-frame clones alone and lacks a portion of them. The table includes approximately 45,000 clones, around three quarters detected once. The V gene is TRBV7-9, the J gene TRBJ2-3; no clear D gene. The material sequenced was memory CD4+ T cells from blood. This receptor was identified in an adult in good health and CMV-seronegative. CDR3 residues: CAGTTSHTDTQYF. Written as DNA, the CDR3 is TGTGCCGGAACAACAAGTCACACAGATACGCAGTATTTT. Together with reference TRBV7-9 and TRBJ2-3, the CDR3 gives the full variable domain: DTGVSQNPRHKITKRGQNVTFRCDPISEHNRLYWYRQTLGQGPEFLTYFQNEAQLEKSRLLSDRFSAERPKGSFSTLEIQRTEQGDSAMYLCAGTTSHTDTQYFGPGTRLTVL.